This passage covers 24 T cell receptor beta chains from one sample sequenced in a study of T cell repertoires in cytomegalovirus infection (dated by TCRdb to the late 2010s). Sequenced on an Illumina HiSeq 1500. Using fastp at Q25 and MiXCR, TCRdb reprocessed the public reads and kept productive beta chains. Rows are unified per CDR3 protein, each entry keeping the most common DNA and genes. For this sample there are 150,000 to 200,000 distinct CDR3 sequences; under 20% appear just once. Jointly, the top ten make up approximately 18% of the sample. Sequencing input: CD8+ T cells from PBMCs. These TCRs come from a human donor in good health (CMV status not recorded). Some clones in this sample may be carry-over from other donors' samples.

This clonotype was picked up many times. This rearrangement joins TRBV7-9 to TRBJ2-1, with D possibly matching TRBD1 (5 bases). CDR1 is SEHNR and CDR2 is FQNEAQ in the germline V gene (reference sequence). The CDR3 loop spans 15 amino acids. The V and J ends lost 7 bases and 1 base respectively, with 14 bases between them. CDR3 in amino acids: CASTQTDDSYNEQFF. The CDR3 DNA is TGTGCCAGCACCCAGACAGACGATTCCTACAATGAGCAGTTCTTC.

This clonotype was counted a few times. The CDR3 nucleotides are TGTGCCACCAGTGATTCCCAATTTGGGTTGAGGTTAAAGAACACCGGGGAGCTGTTTTTT. Translation gives CATSDSQFGLRLKNTGELFF. The chain couples TRBV24-1 to TRBJ2-2; D is unresolved. Trimming removed 2 bases from V and 1 base from J, with 22 bases in between. CDR1 and CDR2 (germline): KGHDR, SFDVKD. CDR3 length: 20 residues.

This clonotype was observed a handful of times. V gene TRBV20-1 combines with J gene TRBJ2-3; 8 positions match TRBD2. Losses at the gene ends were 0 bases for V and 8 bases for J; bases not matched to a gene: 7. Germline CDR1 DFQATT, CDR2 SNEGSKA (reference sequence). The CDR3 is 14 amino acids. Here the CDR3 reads CSARETGGPGTQYF. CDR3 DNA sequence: TGCAGTGCTAGAGAGACGGGGGGGCCTGGTACGCAGTATTTT.

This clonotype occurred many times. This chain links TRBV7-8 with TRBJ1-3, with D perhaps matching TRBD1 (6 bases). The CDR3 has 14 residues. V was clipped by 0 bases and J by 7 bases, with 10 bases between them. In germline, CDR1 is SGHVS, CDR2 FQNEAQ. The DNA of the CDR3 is TGTGCCAGCAGCTTAGCTTCGCAGGGGAACACCATATATTTT. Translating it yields CASSLASQGNTIYF.

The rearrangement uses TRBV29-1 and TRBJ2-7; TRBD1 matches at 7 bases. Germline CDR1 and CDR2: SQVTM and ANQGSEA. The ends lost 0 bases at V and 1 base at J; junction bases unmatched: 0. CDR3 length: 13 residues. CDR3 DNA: TGCAGCGTTGAAGAACAGGGGTCCTACGAGCAGTACTTC. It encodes CSVEEQGSYEQYF.

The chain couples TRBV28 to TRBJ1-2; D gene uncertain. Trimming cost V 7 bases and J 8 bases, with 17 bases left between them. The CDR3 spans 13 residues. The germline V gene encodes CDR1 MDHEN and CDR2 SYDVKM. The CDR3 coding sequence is TGTGCCAGCACTGTCGGCGGTGCTTTAGGCTACACCTTC. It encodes CASTVGGALGYTF.

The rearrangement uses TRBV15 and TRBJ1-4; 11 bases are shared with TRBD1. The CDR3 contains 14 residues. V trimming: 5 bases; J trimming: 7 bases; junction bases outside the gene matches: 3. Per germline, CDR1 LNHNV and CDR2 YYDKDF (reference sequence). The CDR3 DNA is TGTGCCACCAGCGGACAGGGGGCAAGTGAAAAACTGTTTTTT. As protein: CATSGQGASEKLFF.

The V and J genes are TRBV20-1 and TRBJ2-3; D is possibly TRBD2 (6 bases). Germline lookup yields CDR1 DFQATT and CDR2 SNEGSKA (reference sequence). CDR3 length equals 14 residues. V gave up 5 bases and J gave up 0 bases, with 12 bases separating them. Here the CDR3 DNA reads TGCAGTGCTGACACCGGGACTAGCACAGATACGCAGTATTTT. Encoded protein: CSADTGTSTDTQYF.

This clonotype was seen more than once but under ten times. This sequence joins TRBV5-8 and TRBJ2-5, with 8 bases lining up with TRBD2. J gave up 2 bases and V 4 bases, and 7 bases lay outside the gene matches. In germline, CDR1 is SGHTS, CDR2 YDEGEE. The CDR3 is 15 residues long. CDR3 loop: CASSTLAGPQETQYF. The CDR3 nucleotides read TGTGCCAGCAGCACCTTAGCGGGACCGCAAGAGACCCAGTACTTC. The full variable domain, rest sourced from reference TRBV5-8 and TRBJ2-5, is EAGVTQSPTHLIKTRGQQATLRCSPISGHTSVYWYQQALGLGLQFLLWYDEGEERNRGNFPPRFSGRQFPNYSSELNVNALELEDSALYLCASSTLAGPQETQYFGPGTRLLVL.

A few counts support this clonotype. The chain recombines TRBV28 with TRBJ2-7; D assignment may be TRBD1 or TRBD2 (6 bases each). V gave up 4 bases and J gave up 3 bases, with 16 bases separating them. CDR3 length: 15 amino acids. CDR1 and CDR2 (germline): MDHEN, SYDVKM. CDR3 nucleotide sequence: TGTGCCAGCAGTTCCTCCGGGGGCGCAGGCTACGAGCAGTACTTC. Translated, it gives CASSSSGGAGYEQYF.

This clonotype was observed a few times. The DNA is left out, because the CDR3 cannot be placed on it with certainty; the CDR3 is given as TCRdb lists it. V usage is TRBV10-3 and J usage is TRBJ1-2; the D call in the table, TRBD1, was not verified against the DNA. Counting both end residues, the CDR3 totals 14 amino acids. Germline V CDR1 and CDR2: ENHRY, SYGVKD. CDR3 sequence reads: CAISESGRAYGYTF.

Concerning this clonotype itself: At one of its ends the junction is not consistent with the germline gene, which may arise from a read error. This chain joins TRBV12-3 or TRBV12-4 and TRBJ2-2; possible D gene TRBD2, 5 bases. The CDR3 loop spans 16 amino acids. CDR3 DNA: TGTGCCAGCGGAAATACACGGGAACAGAACACCAGGGAGCTGTTTTTT. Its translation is CASGNTREQNTRELFF.

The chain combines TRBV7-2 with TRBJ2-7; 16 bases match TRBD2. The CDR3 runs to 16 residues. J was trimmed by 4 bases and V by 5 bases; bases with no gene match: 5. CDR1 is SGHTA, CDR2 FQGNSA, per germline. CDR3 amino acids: CASSGGLAGGPYEQYF. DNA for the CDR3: TGTGCCAGCAGCGGGGGACTAGCGGGGGGGCCTTACGAGCAGTACTTC.

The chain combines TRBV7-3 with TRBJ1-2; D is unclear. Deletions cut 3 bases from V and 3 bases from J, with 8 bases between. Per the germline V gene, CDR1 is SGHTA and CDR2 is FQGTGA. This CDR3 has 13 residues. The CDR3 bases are TGTGCCAGCAGCTTTTCACAGTACTATGGCTACACCTTC. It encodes CASSFSQYYGYTF.

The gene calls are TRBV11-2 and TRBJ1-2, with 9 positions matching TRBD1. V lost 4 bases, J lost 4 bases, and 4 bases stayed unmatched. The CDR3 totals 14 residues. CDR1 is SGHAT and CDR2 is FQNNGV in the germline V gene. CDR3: CASSYQTGGYGYTF. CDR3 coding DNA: TGTGCCAGCAGCTACCAGACAGGGGGCTATGGCTACACCTTC.

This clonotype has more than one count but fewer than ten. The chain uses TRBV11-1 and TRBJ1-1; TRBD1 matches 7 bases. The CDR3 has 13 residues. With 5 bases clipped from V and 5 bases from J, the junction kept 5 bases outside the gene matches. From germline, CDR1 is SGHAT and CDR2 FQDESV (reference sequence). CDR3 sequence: CASSGGTATEAFF. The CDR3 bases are TGTGCCAGCAGCGGGGGGACAGCTACTGAAGCTTTCTTT.

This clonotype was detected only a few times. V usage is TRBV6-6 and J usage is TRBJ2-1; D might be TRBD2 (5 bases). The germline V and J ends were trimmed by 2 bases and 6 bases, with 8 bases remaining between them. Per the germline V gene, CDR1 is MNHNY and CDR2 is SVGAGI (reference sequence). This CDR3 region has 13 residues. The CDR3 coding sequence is TGTGCCAGCAGTTACGTACTAGTCAATGAGCAGTTCTTC. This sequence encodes CASSYVLVNEQFF.

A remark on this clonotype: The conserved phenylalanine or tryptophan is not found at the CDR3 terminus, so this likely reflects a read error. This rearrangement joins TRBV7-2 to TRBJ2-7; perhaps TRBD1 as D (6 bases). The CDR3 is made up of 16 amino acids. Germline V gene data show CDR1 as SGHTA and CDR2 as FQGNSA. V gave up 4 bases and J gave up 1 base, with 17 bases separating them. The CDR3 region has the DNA TGTGCCAGCAGCTCCCACCCGCAGGGGATGTCCTACGAGCAGTACTAC. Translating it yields CASSSHPQGMSYEQYY.

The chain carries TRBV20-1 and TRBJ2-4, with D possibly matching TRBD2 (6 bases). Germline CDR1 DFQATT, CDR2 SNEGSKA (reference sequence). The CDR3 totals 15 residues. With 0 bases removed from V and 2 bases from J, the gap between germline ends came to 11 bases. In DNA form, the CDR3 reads TGCAGTGCTAGAGATCGCGCGGGGCCCAAAAACATTCAGTACTTC. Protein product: CSARDRAGPKNIQYF.

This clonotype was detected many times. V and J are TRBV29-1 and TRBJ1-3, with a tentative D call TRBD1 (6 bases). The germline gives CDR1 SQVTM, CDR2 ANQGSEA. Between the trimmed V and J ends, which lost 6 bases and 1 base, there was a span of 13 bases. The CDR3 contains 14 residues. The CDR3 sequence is CSVTKQGSGNTIYF. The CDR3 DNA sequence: TGCAGCGTGACCAAACAGGGATCTGGAAACACCATATATTTT.

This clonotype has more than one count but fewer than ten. The CDR3 sequence: CASSLENSYNEQFF. Written as DNA, the CDR3 is TGTGCCAGCAGTTTAGAAAACTCCTACAATGAGCAGTTCTTC. The V and J genes are TRBV28 and TRBJ2-1; D remains ambiguous. This CDR3 is built from 14 residues. Germline loops: CDR1 MDHEN, CDR2 SYDVKM. Deletions cut 2 bases from V and 0 bases from J, with 5 bases between.

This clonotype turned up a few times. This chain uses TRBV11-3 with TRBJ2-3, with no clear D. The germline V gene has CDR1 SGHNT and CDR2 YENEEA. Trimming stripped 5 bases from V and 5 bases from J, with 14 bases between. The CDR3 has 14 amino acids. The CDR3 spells CASSHNIIGDTQYF. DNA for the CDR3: TGTGCCAGCAGCCACAATATTATTGGAGATACGCAGTATTTT. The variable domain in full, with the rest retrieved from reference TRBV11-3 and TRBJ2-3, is EAGVVQSPRYKIIEKKQPVAFWCNPISGHNTLYWYLQNLGQGPELLIRYENEEAVDDSQLPKDRFSAERLKGVDSTLKIQPAELGDSAVYLCASSHNIIGDTQYFGPGTRLTVL.

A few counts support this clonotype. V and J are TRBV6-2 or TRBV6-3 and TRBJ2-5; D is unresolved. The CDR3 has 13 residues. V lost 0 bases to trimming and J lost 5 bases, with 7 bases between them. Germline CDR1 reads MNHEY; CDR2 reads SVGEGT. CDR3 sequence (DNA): TGTGCCAGCAGTTACTCGAGGTGGGAGACCCAGTACTTC. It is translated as CASSYSRWETQYF.

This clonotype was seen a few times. The CDR3: CASSPGTGMSYEQYF. The CDR3 nucleotides are TGTGCCAGCAGCCCCGGGACAGGGATGTCCTACGAGCAGTACTTC. This rearrangement joins TRBV7-9 to TRBJ2-7; 9 positions match TRBD1. Germline-derived CDR1 and CDR2 are SEHNR and FQNEAQ (reference sequence). The CDR3 consists of 15 residues. The trim removed 5 bases at V and 1 base at J, leaving 6 bases unmatched.